The 22 T cell receptor beta chains given below trace back to one sample, sequenced in a study of radiation and T cells in renal cell carcinoma. Measured with immunoSEQ multiplex PCR; TCRdb has only the in-frame clones, and not every one. The sample has tens of thousands of clones; around three quarters are singletons. Sample time point: blood 2 weeks post-SBRT. Treatment meaning: 15 Gy SBRT to primary tumor, nephrectomy 4 weeks later. Specimen: blood, collected from a patient whose treatment included radiotherapy and nephrectomy. Receptors were obtained from a woman in her seventies with renal cell carcinoma.

CDR3 DNA: TGTGCCAGCAGTGGAGGGGACATGGGGGAAAAACTGTTTTTT. Its protein is CASSGGDMGEKLFF. This chain joins TRBV2 and TRBJ1-4, with D maybe TRBD1 (6 bases). V lost 4 bases and J lost 8, with 14 bases in between. This CDR3 region has 14 residues. Germline-derived CDR1 and CDR2 are SNHLY and FYNNEI.

V is TRBV27 and J is TRBJ1-1, with D maybe TRBD1 (5 bases). V was shortened by 5 bases and J by 5 bases, with 12 bases between the two germline ends. This CDR3 has 13 amino acids. The V gene's germline CDR1 is MNHEY and CDR2 SMNVEV (reference sequence). In nucleotides, the CDR3 is TGTGCCAGCAGTCCTGTAGGGGATACTGAAGCTTTCTTT. Its protein is CASSPVGDTEAFF.

The chain couples TRBV5-8 to TRBJ2-2; 7 bases fit TRBD2. This CDR3 contains 16 residues. The germline V gene encodes CDR1 SGHTS and CDR2 YDEGEE. Germline trimming cut 4 bases from V and 1 base from J; bases unmatched to any gene: 7. The CDR3 protein is CASSPLPGGNTGELFF. CDR3 bases: TGTGCCAGCAGCCCTCTCCCGGGAGGGAACACCGGGGAGCTGTTTTTT. The variable domain in full, with the rest retrieved from reference TRBV5-8 and TRBJ2-2, is EAGVTQSPTHLIKTRGQQATLRCSPISGHTSVYWYQQALGLGLQFLLWYDEGEERNRGNFPPRFSGRQFPNYSSELNVNALELEDSALYLCASSPLPGGNTGELFFGEGSRLTVL.

The chain is built from TRBV4-1 and TRBJ1-5; 8 nucleotides agree with TRBD1. CDR3 length: 14 amino acids. CDR1 MGHRA and CDR2 YSYEKL come from the germline V gene. The V and J ends lost 0 bases and 9 bases, in that order; junction bases with no gene match: 4. The CDR3 region has the DNA TGCGCCAGCAGCCAAGATGTACAGGGGGGGCCCCAGCATTTT. The encoded protein is CASSQDVQGGPQHF.

The chain joins TRBV2 to TRBJ2-5; the match to TRBD1 covers 8 bases. Per the germline V gene, CDR1 is SNHLY and CDR2 is FYNNEI. The ends lost 6 bases at V and 7 bases at J; junction bases unmatched: 13. CDR3 length: 15 residues. DNA of the CDR3: TGTGCCAGCAGAGTGACAGGGGTGGAATTTCTGACCCAGTACTTC. Amino acid sequence: CASRVTGVEFLTQYF.

The chain couples TRBV11-1 to TRBJ2-2; 7 bases line up with TRBD1. The CDR3 contains 14 residues. Germline CDR1 reads SGHAT; CDR2 reads FQDESV (reference sequence). V shed 5 bases, J shed 4 bases, and the junction held 4 bases outside the gene matches. CDR3 bases: TGTGCCAGCAGCCAACAGGGGATCACCGGGGAGCTGTTTTTT. It yields the protein CASSQQGITGELFF.

The chain combines TRBV4-3 with TRBJ1-2, with unresolved D. Germline CDR1 is LGHNA and CDR2 is YSLEER. CDR3 length: 14 amino acids. V dropped 0 bases and J dropped 3 bases, with 8 bases sitting between them. CDR3 sequence: CASSQDLSDYGYTF. CDR3 in DNA: TGCGCCAGCAGCCAAGACCTGTCGGACTATGGCTACACCTTC.

This clone was seen just once. The chain is built from TRBV9 and TRBJ1-3; no clear D. Looked up from germline, CDR1 is SGDLS and CDR2 is YYNGEE. CDR3 length: 15 amino acids. V was shortened by 4 bases and J by 0 bases, with 11 bases between the two germline ends. CDR3 DNA: TGTGCCAGCAGCCAATCACAAAGCTCTGGAAACACCATATATTTT. Translated, it gives CASSQSQSSGNTIYF.

The chain recombines TRBV27 with TRBJ2-1; 7 bases match TRBD2. CDR1 and CDR2 (germline): MNHEY, SMNVEV (reference sequence). V shed 4 bases and J 6 bases; nucleotides not matched to a gene: 12. The CDR3 consists of 16 residues. This CDR3 is CASSSYGAGRVNEQFF. In DNA form, the CDR3 reads TGTGCCAGCAGTTCCTATGGAGCGGGAAGGGTCAATGAGCAGTTCTTC.

This clone was picked up one time. The chain combines TRBV5-1 with TRBJ2-7; D perhaps matches TRBD1 (6 bases). This CDR3 region has 13 residues. The germline gives CDR1 SGHRS, CDR2 YFSETQ. Trimming removed 4 bases at V and 5 bases at J, with 13 bases between. CDR3 residues: CASSPTGFNEQYF. The CDR3 nucleotides are TGCGCCAGCAGCCCTACAGGGTTCAACGAGCAGTACTTC.

This clone was detected only once. This chain joins TRBV5-6 and TRBJ2-1; D possibly corresponds to TRBD2 (6 bases). Trimming left V 0 bases short and J 2 bases short, with 9 bases between. The CDR3 extends over 15 amino acids. Germline CDR1 reads SGHDT; CDR2 reads YYEEEE. The CDR3 spells CASSLEGGAYNEQFF. Written as DNA, the CDR3 is TGTGCCAGCAGCTTGGAGGGAGGAGCCTACAATGAGCAGTTCTTC.

This chain joins TRBV7-7 and TRBJ2-2; 8 bases are a match to TRBD1. Germline V lookup: CDR1 SSHAT, CDR2 FNYEAQ (reference sequence). Unmatched junction bases numbered 2, after V lost 11 bases and J lost 0 bases. This CDR3 has 13 residues. DNA for the CDR3: TGTGCCGCAGGGGGCGCGAACACCGGGGAGCTGTTTTTT. It specifies CAAGGANTGELFF.

This chain uses TRBV4-1 with TRBJ2-1, with TRBD2 matching 11 bases. The CDR3 spans 18 residues. Trimming removed 0 bases from V and 6 bases from J; junction bases left unmatched: 10. CDR1 and CDR2 (germline): MGHRA, YSYEKL. CDR3: CASSQDRLIAGGPNEQFF. The CDR3 nucleotides read TGCGCCAGCAGCCAAGATCGCCTGATAGCGGGGGGGCCCAATGAGCAGTTCTTC.

V and J are TRBV9 and TRBJ1-2; D perhaps matches TRBD1 (5 bases). The CDR3 covers 15 residues. With 4 bases removed from V and 2 bases from J, the gap between germline ends came to 15 bases. Per germline, CDR1 SGDLS and CDR2 YYNGEE. The CDR3 DNA follows: TGTGCCAGCAGCTCAACGGCGGGGCCCAACTATGGCTACACCTTC. This translates into CASSSTAGPNYGYTF.

V usage is TRBV10-3 and J usage is TRBJ2-3; 8 bases fit TRBD2. The germline gives CDR1 ENHRY, CDR2 SYGVKD. J gave up 2 bases and V 5 bases, and 3 bases lay outside the gene matches. There are 14 residues in the CDR3. DNA of the CDR3: TGTGCCATCAGTATAGCGGGAAACACAGATACGCAGTATTTT. Translating gives CAISIAGNTDTQYF.

The chain couples TRBV5-4 to TRBJ2-1; 9 nucleotides align to TRBD2. The CDR3 spans 15 residues. The ends lost 4 bases at V and 6 bases at J; junction bases unmatched: 8. The germline V gene encodes CDR1 SGHNT and CDR2 YYREEE (reference sequence). In DNA, the CDR3 is TGTGCCAGCAGCGTATTAGCGGGAGCAAGCAATGAGCAGTTCTTC. It encodes CASSVLAGASNEQFF.

The rearrangement joins TRBV2 to TRBJ2-1; 7 positions match TRBD1. The CDR3 consists of 14 residues. Trimming took 2 bases from V and 5 from J; bases not matched to a gene: 3. Germline V lookup: CDR1 SNHLY, CDR2 FYNNEI. The CDR3 sequence: CASSEPTGNNEQFF. The CDR3, as DNA: TGTGCCAGCAGTGAACCGACAGGGAACAATGAGCAGTTCTTC.

Here the CDR3 DNA reads TGCGCCAGCAGCGGGACTCAAGAGACCCAGTACTTC. Protein: CASSGTQETQYF. The chain combines TRBV5-1 with TRBJ2-5, with D perhaps TRBD2 (6 bases). CDR1 is SGHRS and CDR2 is YFSETQ in the germline V gene. This CDR3 contains 12 residues. V lost 4 bases, J lost 2 bases, and 6 bases lay in between.

The gene calls are TRBV29-1 and TRBJ1-2; D remains ambiguous. The germline V and J ends were trimmed by 3 bases and 8 bases, with 10 bases remaining between them. This CDR3 region has 11 residues. Germline values: CDR1 SQVTM, CDR2 ANQGSEA. This chain's CDR3 is CSVDLQGGYTF. The CDR3 coding sequence is TGCAGCGTTGACCTCCAAGGGGGCTACACCTTC.

V usage is TRBV27 and J usage is TRBJ1-1; 10 positions match TRBD1. The CDR3 is 17 amino acids. V lost 2 bases, J lost 0 bases, and 6 bases stayed unmatched. Germline assignment: CDR1 MNHEY and CDR2 SMNVEV (reference sequence). Here the CDR3 reads CASSLRTGGGMNTEAFF. CDR3 DNA sequence: TGTGCCAGCAGTTTACGGACAGGGGGAGGCATGAACACTGAAGCTTTCTTT.

The chain is built from TRBV5-1 and TRBJ1-6; 9 nucleotides match TRBD1. The CDR3 is 16 amino acids. Losses at the gene ends were 0 bases for V and 8 bases for J; bases not matched to a gene: 6. Germline CDR1 is SGHRS and CDR2 is YFSETQ. The CDR3 sequence: CASSLDGDREHSPLHF. DNA of the CDR3: TGCGCCAGCAGCTTGGACGGGGACAGGGAACATTCACCCCTCCACTTT.

This clone came up many times. The genes are TRBV11-2 and TRBJ2-1; perhaps TRBD1 as D (5 bases). This CDR3 comprises 16 residues. V was clipped by 5 bases and J by 5 bases, with 19 bases between them. Germline CDR1 reads SGHAT; CDR2 reads FQNNGV. CDR3 nucleotide sequence: TGTGCCAGCAGCAAAGGGGTGTCTGGGGTGGACAATGAGCAGTTCTTC. Protein: CASSKGVSGVDNEQFF. Full variable domain (outside the CDR3, taken from reference TRBV11-2 and TRBJ2-1): EAGVAQSPRYKIIEKRQSVAFWCNPISGHATLYWYQQILGQGPKLLIQFQNNGVVDDSQLPKDRFSAERLKGVDSTLKIQPAKLEDSAVYLCASSKGVSGVDNEQFFGPGTRLTVL.